This T cell receptor (beta chain) was identified during a study of PD-1 blockade in classical Hodgkin lymphoma. Comment on this clone: Other DNA variants within this sample encode the same CDR3.

Generated by immunoSEQ multiplex PCR, the TCRdb table keeps only in-frame clones and is missing some. The sample carries about 52,000 clones, around nine tenths recorded once. Regarding time point: cycle 4 day 1 (C4D1), after around six weeks of nivolumab. After autologous stem cell transplantation all patients relapsed, and prior brentuximab vedotin exposure differed between cohorts. The CDR3 is made up of 15 amino acids. Germline V CDR1 and CDR2: SGHRS, YFSETQ. Losses at the gene ends were 4 bases for V and 5 bases for J; bases not matched to a gene: 4. This rearrangement joins TRBV5-1 to TRBJ2-1, with TRBD2 matching over 12 bases. This receptor was taken from a human donor with classical Hodgkin lymphoma. This sample comprised peripheral blood mononuclear cells (PBMCs), obtained before the fourth cycle of nivolumab. The CDR3 sequence: CASSPGLAGNNEQFF. The CDR3 DNA is TGCGCCAGCAGCCCAGGACTAGCGGGGAACAATGAGCAGTTCTTC.